The text below deals with one T cell receptor (beta chain). Its antigen is still unknown. This sample was taken from a study of radiation and T cells in renal cell carcinoma. General observations from the study: In blood, top tumor clones expanded by 2 weeks, shrinking by 4. No pretreatment tumor biopsies were available for baseline clonotypes.

Germline loops: CDR1 SGHRS, CDR2 YFSETQ. The V segment lost 5 bases and the J segment 0 bases; nucleotides outside the gene matches: 6. This CDR3 comprises 16 residues. The assay was immunoSEQ multiplex PCR, and TCRdb's table has in-frame clones only and misses some. Among 120,000 to 150,000 clones listed, over 65% were seen once. Time point noted: baseline pretreatment blood. Noted treatment: 15 Gy SBRT to primary tumor, nephrectomy 4 weeks later. The patient's renal cell carcinoma had clear cell pathology. The TCR originated in a woman between 45 and 60 years old with renal cell carcinoma. Sequencing was performed on blood, taken from a patient whose treatment included radiotherapy and nephrectomy. The rearrangement links TRBV5-1 to TRBJ2-1; 9 bases are a match to TRBD2. CDR3 nucleotides: TGCGCCAGCAGTCCTAGCGGGACTGGCTCCTACAATGAGCAGTTCTTC. Protein sequence: CASSPSGTGSYNEQFF.